The rows below give T cell receptor beta chains drawn from one sample of a study of vaccination effects on CD4 cells after COVID-19. TCRdb's table, derived via immunoSEQ multiplex PCR, lists solely in-frame clones and lacks some. Of 55,000 to 80,000 clones listed, approximately 70% are singletons. The antigens for these receptors are not known. This specimen consisted of CD4+ T cells from PBMCs cultured with HCoV-OC43 spike peptides, obtained before COVID-19 vaccination. The source of these receptors is a human donor who received a COVID-19 vaccine. CDR3s include the opening cysteine and the closing phenylalanine or tryptophan. The D gene is left open where the match is weak. The size entry is marked missing in some rows and otherwise reads once, few, many or a size class.

size,D,J,V,length,CDR3,DNA
few,NA,TRBJ2-3,TRBV18,13,CASSPRRTDTQYF,TGTGCCAGCTCACCACGAAGGACAGATACGCAGTATTTT
NA,NA,TRBJ1-5,TRBV30,13,CAWSKGSDQPQHF,TGTGCCTGGAGTAAAGGGTCGGATCAGCCCCAGCATTTT
NA,NA,TRBJ1-1,TRBV4-1,16,CASSQDPWGSETEAFF,TGCGCCAGCAGCCAAGACCCCTGGGGGTCGGAGACTGAAGCTTTCTTT
few,NA,TRBJ1-2,TRBV7-3,13,CASSLAQNYGYTF,TGTGCCAGCAGCCTGGCGCAAAACTATGGCTACACCTTC
NA,NA,TRBJ1-4,TRBV30,14,CAWSGGTANEKLFF,TGTGCCTGGTCTGGAGGGACGGCGAATGAAAAACTGTTTTTT
few,NA,TRBJ2-1,TRBV9,15,CASSVDPSSYNEQFF,TGTGCCAGCAGCGTAGATCCGAGCTCCTACAATGAGCAGTTCTTC
NA,TRBD1,TRBJ2-2,TRBV7-3,16,CASSKDRGSVTGELFF,TGTGCCAGCAGCAAGGACAGGGGGTCAGTCACCGGGGAGCTGTTTTTT
NA,TRBD2,TRBJ2-3,TRBV5-1,15,CASSNGGASTDTQYF,TGCGCCAGCAGCAACGGGGGGGCAAGCACAGATACGCAGTATTTT
NA,NA,TRBJ1-6,TRBV9,16,CASSVGLAAYNSPLHF,TGTGCCAGCAGCGTAGGGCTGGCAGCCTATAATTCACCCCTCCACTTT
few,NA,TRBJ1-5,TRBV6-6,13,CASSLQQGAPQHF,TGTGCCAGCAGTCTTCAGCAGGGTGCGCCCCAGCATTTT
NA,TRBD2,TRBJ2-1,TRBV4-2,17,CASSTIRGGGSGYEQFF,TGTGCCAGCTCCACTATCCGGGGGGGCGGGAGTGGCTATGAGCAGTTCTTC
NA,NA,TRBJ2-3,TRBV24-1,16,CATSVNRARGTDTQYF,TGTGCCACCAGTGTTAACAGGGCCCGAGGCACAGATACGCAGTATTTT
NA,NA,TRBJ1-5,TRBV3-1/TRBV3-2,13,CASSQGENQPQHF,TGTGCCAGCAGCCAAGGAGAAAATCAGCCCCAGCATTTT
NA,TRBD2,TRBJ2-3,TRBV5-1,19,CASSLQTSGGVPSTDTQYF,TGCGCCAGCAGCCTACAGACTAGCGGGGGAGTACCTAGCACAGATACGCAGTATTTT
NA,NA,TRBJ1-1,TRBV11-2,14,CASSLSRGNTEAFF,TGTGCCAGCAGCTTAAGCCGGGGGAACACTGAAGCTTTCTTT
NA,NA,TRBJ1-2,TRBV7-9,14,CASSLAVRLAGYTF,TGTGCCAGCAGCTTAGCAGTCAGGCTGGCTGGCTACACCTTC
few,TRBD1,TRBJ2-2,TRBV7-3,15,CASSLTGTATGELFF,TGTGCCAGCAGCTTAACCGGGACAGCCACCGGGGAGCTGTTTTTT
NA,TRBD1,TRBJ2-2,TRBV15,15,CATSRGTGLAGELFF,TGTGCCACCAGCAGAGGGACAGGGTTAGCCGGGGAGCTGTTTTTT
NA,NA,TRBJ1-1,TRBV12-5,14,CASAPSGPNTEAFF,TGTGCTAGTGCTCCAAGCGGCCCCAACACTGAAGCTTTCTTT
NA,TRBD2,TRBJ2-3,TRBV14,17,CASSQGVASGGLDTQYF,TGTGCCAGCAGCCAAGGGGTGGCTAGCGGGGGGCTAGATACGCAGTATTTT
NA,NA,TRBJ1-4,TRBV21-1,17,CASSTRPGTGKEEKLFF,TGTGCCAGCAGCACCCGACCCGGGACAGGGAAGGAGGAAAAACTGTTTTTT
NA,NA,TRBJ2-2,TRBV5-1,15,CASSLNTDNTGELFF,TGCGCCAGCAGCTTGAATACAGATAACACCGGGGAGCTGTTTTTT
NA,TRBD1,TRBJ2-5,TRBV4-1,16,CASSLFPTGGAETQYF,TGCGCCAGCAGCCTATTCCCGACAGGGGGCGCGGAGACCCAGTACTTC